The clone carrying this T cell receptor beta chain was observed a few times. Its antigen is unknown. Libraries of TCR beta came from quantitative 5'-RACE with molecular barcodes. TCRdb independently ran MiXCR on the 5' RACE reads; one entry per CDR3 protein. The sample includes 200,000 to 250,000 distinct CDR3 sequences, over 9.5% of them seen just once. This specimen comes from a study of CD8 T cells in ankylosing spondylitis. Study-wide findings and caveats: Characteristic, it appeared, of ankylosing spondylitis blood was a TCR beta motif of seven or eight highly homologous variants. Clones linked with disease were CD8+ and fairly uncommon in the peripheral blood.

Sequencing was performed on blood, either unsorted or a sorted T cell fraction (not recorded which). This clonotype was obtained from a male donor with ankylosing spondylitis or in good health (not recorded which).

The CDR3 DNA reads TGTGCCAGCAGCTTGTACGGGGGAAGTCAGTATACGCAGTATTTT. Its protein is CASSLYGGSQYTQYF. V usage is TRBV7-2 and J usage is TRBJ2-3; D possibly corresponds to TRBD2 (6 bases). CDR3 length equals 15 residues. V was cut by 3 bases and J by 7 bases, with 17 bases left in between. From germline, CDR1 is SGHTA and CDR2 FQGNSA.